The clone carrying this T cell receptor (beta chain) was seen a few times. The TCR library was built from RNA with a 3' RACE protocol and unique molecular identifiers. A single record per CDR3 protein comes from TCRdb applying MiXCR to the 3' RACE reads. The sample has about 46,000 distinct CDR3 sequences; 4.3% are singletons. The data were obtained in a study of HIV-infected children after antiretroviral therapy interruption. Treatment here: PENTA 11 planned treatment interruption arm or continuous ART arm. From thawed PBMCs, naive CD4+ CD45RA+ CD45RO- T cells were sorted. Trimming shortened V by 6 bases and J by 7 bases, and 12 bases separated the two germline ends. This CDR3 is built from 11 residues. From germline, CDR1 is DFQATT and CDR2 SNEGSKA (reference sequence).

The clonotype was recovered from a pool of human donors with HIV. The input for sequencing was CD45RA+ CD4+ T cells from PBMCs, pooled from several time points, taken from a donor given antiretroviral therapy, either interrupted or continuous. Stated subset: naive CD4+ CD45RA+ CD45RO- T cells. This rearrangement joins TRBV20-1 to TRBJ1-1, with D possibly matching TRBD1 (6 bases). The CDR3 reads CSAKGVGEAFF. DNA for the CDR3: TGCAGTGCCAAGGGGGTTGGTGAAGCTTTCTTT.